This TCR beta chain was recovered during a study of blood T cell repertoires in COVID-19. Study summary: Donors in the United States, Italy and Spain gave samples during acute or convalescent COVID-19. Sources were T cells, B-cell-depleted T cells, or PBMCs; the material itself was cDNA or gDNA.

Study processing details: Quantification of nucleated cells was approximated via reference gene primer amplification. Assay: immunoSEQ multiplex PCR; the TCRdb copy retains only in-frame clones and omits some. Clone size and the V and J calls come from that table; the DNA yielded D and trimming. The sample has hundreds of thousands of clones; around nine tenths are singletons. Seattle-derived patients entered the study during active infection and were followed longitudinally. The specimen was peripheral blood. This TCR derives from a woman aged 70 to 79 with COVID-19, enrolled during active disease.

CDR3 nucleotide sequence: TGCAGCGTCACTGAGACAGGGGGCCGTGAAAAACTGTTTTTT. It encodes CSVTETGGREKLFF. This chain uses TRBV29-1 with TRBJ1-4, with 10 bases matching TRBD1. Germline-derived CDR1 and CDR2 are SQVTM and ANQGSEA. There are 14 residues in the CDR3. V shed 6 bases, J shed 7 bases, and the junction held 8 bases outside the gene matches.